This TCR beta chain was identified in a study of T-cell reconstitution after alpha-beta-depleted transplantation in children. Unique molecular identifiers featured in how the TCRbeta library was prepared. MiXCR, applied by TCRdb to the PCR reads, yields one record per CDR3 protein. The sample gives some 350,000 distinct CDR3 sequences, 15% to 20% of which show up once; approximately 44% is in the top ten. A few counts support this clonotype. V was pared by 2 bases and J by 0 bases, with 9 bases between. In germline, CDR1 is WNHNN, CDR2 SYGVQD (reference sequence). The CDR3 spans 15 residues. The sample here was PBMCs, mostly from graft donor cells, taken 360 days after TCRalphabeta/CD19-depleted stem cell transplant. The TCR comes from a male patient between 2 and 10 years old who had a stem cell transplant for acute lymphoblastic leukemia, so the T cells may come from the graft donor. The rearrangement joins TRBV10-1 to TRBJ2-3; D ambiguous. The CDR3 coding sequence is TGCGCCAGCAGTGAGGGGCTCTTTAGCACAGATACGCAGTATTTT. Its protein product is CASSEGLFSTDTQYF.